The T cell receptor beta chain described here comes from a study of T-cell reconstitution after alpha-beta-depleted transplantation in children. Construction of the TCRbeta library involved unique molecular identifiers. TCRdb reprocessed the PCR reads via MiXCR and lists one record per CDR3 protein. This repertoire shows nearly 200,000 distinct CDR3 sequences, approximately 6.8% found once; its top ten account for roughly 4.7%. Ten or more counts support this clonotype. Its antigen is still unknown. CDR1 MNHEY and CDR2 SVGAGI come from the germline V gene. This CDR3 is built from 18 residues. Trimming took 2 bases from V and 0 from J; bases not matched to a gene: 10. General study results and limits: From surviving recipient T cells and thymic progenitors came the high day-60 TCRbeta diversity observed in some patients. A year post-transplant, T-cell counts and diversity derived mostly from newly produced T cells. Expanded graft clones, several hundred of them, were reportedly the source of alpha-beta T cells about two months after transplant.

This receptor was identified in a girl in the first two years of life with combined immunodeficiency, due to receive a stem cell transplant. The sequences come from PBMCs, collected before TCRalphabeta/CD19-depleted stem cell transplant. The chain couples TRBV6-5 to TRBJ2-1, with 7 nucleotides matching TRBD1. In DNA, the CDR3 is TGTGCCAGCAGTTACCCGAACAGGGGCTTGAGCTCCTACAATGAGCAGTTCTTC. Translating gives CASSYPNRGLSSYNEQFF.